This entry lists 6 T cell receptor beta chains sequenced from one sample in a study of cytomegalovirus exposure and HLA in healthy donors. PCR amplification relied on 60 Vbeta primers (plus 13 Jbeta primers). Sequencing was performed with immunoSEQ multiplex PCR; in TCRdb, only in-frame clones are kept and a portion is missing. The sample records hundreds of thousands of clones, about three quarters being singletons. The source material was PBMCs. These receptors were collected from a male donor in good health and CMV-seronegative.

V usage is TRBV5-4 and J usage is TRBJ2-2, with D tentatively TRBD2 (6 bases). The CDR3 consists of 15 residues. The V gene's germline CDR1 is SGHNT and CDR2 YYREEE (reference sequence). The V end was cut by 4 bases, the J end by 7 bases, with 17 bases between. The CDR3: CASSLLNRGGGELFF. The CDR3 bases are TGTGCCAGCAGCCTACTCAATAGGGGAGGCGGGGAGCTGTTTTTT.

This clone was seen a few times. The V call is TRBV7-2, the J call TRBJ1-1, with 10 bases aligning to TRBD1. The CDR3 has 16 amino acids. V was clipped by 1 base and J by 7 bases; unmatched bases: 9. CDR1 and CDR2 from the germline V gene are SGHTA and FQGNSA. CDR3 DNA sequence: TGTGCCAGCAGCTTAGATATGACAGGGGGCCTTAGTGAAGCTTTCTTT. It yields the protein CASSLDMTGGLSEAFF.

The J gene is TRBJ2-5, the V gene TRBV30; 7 bases line up with TRBD1. The length of the CDR3 is 12 residues. In germline, CDR1 is GTSNPN, CDR2 SVGIG (reference sequence). V was pared by 5 bases and J by 7 bases, with 7 bases of the junction left unmatched. The CDR3 is CAWDRVRRTQYF. The CDR3 nucleotides are TGTGCCTGGGACAGGGTACGACGGACCCAGTACTTC. Full variable domain (outside the CDR3, taken from reference TRBV30 and TRBJ2-5): SQTIHQWPATLVQPVGSPLSLECTVEGTSNPNLYWYRQAAGRGLQLLFYSVGIGQISSEVPQNLSASRPQDRQFILSSKKLLLSDSGFYLCAWDRVRRTQYFGPGTRLLVL.

Only a few counts were recorded for this clone. The chain is built from TRBV7-9 and TRBJ2-2; D is ambiguous. The V end was cut by 2 bases, the J end by 8 bases, with 15 bases between. The CDR3 has 15 residues. Germline CDR1 and CDR2: SEHNR and FQNEAQ (reference sequence). The CDR3 DNA sequence: TGTGCCAGCAGCTTATACACCCCAGGAACTGGGGAGCTGTTTTTT. It is translated as CASSLYTPGTGELFF.

The chain couples TRBV5-1 to TRBJ2-1, with 8 bases aligning to TRBD2. The germline gives CDR1 SGHRS, CDR2 YFSETQ. There are 14 residues in the CDR3. J gave up 0 bases and V 9 bases, and 5 bases lay outside the gene matches. The CDR3: CATGGGSSYNEQFF. CDR3 sequence (DNA): TGCGCCACGGGGGGGGGTAGCTCCTACAATGAGCAGTTCTTC.

The chain is built from TRBV15 and TRBJ1-5; tentative D call: TRBD1 (5 bases). This CDR3 is 17 amino acids long. Germline V gene data show CDR1 as LNHNV and CDR2 as YYDKDF (reference sequence). The V end lost 0 bases, the J end lost 3 bases, and 15 bases lay between the germline ends. CDR3 nucleotide sequence: TGTGCCACCAGCAGAGATAGGGCGGGGGAGAACAATCAGCCCCAGCATTTT. It translates to CATSRDRAGENNQPQHF. Variable domain in full (rest from reference TRBV15 and TRBJ1-5): DAMVIQNPRYQVTQFGKPVTLSCSQTLNHNVMYWYQQKSSQAPKLLFHYYDKDFNNEADTPDNFQSRRPNTSFCFLDIRSPGLGDTAMYLCATSRDRAGENNQPQHFGDGTRLSIL.